This T cell receptor (beta chain) was recorded in a study of Graves' ophthalmopathy and Graves' hyperthyroidism. A word on this clonotype: The antigen remains unidentified. Mismatch with germline at one junction end may stem from a read error.

CDR1 is SGHDN, CDR2 FVKESK, per germline. The length of the CDR3 is 12 residues. Broader study findings: Most thyroid clonotypes with frequency above 0.001 were detected in blood too.

RNA transcripts were the source from which TCR beta CDR3 regions were amplified. HTBI-primed first-round RT-PCR preceded second-round multiplex PCR. Via MiXCR, TCRdb re-called the multiplex PCR reads, giving one row per CDR3 protein. The sample consists of about 740,000 distinct CDR3 sequences, 40% of them appearing once. Sequencing input: peripheral blood. The chain has TRBV14 and TRBJ1-4; maybe TRBD1 (6 bases). This receptor was identified in an adult man with Graves' ophthalmopathy. Here the CDR3 reads CACSHGETGLFF. In nucleotides, the CDR3 is TGTGCCTGCAGCCATGGCGAGACAGGACTGTTTTTT.